These T cell receptor beta chains were read from a single sample in a study of T-cell reconstitution after alpha-beta-depleted transplantation in children. TCRdb called the PCR reads again in MiXCR, with one record for every CDR3 protein. The sample lists 900,000 or so distinct CDR3 sequences, about 16% occurring once. Sequencing was performed on PBMCs, mostly from graft donor cells, taken 360 days after TCRalphabeta/CD19-depleted stem cell transplant. These TCRs come from a male patient aged 10-17 years who had a stem cell transplant for acute lymphoblastic leukemia, so the T cells may come from the graft donor. The CDR3 runs from the conserved cysteine through the conserved F or W. A D gene is named only where the DNA matches it firmly. The size field is filled for only some rows; it gives once, few, many or a size class.

clone_size j_call d_call v_call cdr3_aa cdr3_nt
- TRBJ1-2 - TRBV5-6 CASSLGPDYYGYTF TGTGCCAGCAGCTTGGGCCCCGATTACTATGGCTACACCTTC
many TRBJ2-1 - TRBV27 CASSLGTWGPRYNEQFF TGTGCCAGCAGTTTAGGGACTTGGGGGCCCCGCTACAATGAGCAGTTCTTC
- TRBJ2-3 - TRBV9 CASSVEPILSGRTDTQYF TGTGCCAGCAGCGTAGAGCCGATTCTTAGCGGCCGCACAGATACGCAGTATTTT
- TRBJ1-2 - TRBV10-2 CAISSDYNDYGYTF TGCGCCATCAGCTCAGACTATAATGACTATGGCTACACCTTC
few TRBJ2-4 TRBD1 TRBV12-3/TRBV12-4 CASSPGTGGEDIQYF TGTGCCAGCAGCCCCGGGACAGGGGGGGAAGACATTCAGTACTTC
many TRBJ2-7 - TRBV5-1 CASSDGDEQYF TGCGCCAGCAGCGACGGGGACGAGCAGTACTTC
few TRBJ2-1 TRBD2 TRBV18 CASSPSTSGRGGRSYNEQFF TGTGCCAGCTCACCGTCGACTAGCGGGAGAGGTGGTAGGAGCTACAATGAGCAGTTCTTC
- TRBJ2-7 - TRBV7-9 CASSPVAGENYEQYF TGTGCCAGCAGCCCAGTGGCTGGGGAAAACTACGAGCAGTACTTC
few TRBJ2-3 TRBD2 TRBV4-2 CASSQELASGRSGTQYF TGTGCCAGCAGCCAAGAGTTGGCTAGCGGGAGAAGCGGTACGCAGTATTTT
- TRBJ2-5 - TRBV20-1 CSASRYQETQYF TGCAGTGCTAGCCGGTACCAAGAGACCCAGTACTTC
once TRBJ2-1 - TRBV12-3/TRBV12-4 CASSFSLRARGDNEQFF TGTGCCAGCAGTTTCTCCCTCCGAGCGAGAGGGGACAATGAGCAGTTCTTC
few TRBJ2-7 TRBD2 TRBV10-3 CAISEVGLGLYEQYF TGTGCCATCAGTGAAGTGGGACTAGGGCTCTACGAGCAGTACTTC
- TRBJ2-3 TRBD2 TRBV2 CASRGDYTDTQYF TGTGCCAGCAGGGGGGACTACACAGATACGCAGTATTTT
- TRBJ2-3 - TRBV11-2 CASSSQGLQVTDTQYF TGTGCCAGCAGCTCCCAAGGACTGCAAGTCACAGATACGCAGTATTTT
- TRBJ2-7 TRBD2 TRBV11-1 CASSLKAGGTLTSYEQYF TGTGCCAGCAGCTTAAAGGCGGGGGGGACGCTAACGTCCTACGAGCAGTACTTC
- TRBJ2-1 TRBD2 TRBV24-1 CATSDSSGGRGWNEQFF TGTGCCACCAGTGATTCTTCGGGCGGGAGGGGTTGGAATGAGCAGTTCTTC
few TRBJ1-4 - TRBV11-2 CASSLPGQSNEKLFF TGTGCCAGCAGCTTACCGGGGCAGTCTAATGAAAAACTGTTTTTT
many TRBJ1-5 - TRBV12-5 CASGLVGQFFSNQPQHF TGTGCTAGTGGTTTGGTAGGGCAGTTCTTTAGCAATCAGCCCCAGCATTTT
few TRBJ2-7 - TRBV7-8 CASSLGGYRVPPAYEQYF TGTGCCAGCAGCTTAGGGGGATACAGGGTTCCTCCCGCCTACGAGCAGTACTTC
many TRBJ1-1 - TRBV6-6 CASTEQAYTEAFF TGTGCCAGCACGGAACAAGCGTACACTGAAGCTTTCTTT
few TRBJ2-7 - TRBV13 CASSLRRLAYEQYF TGTGCCAGCAGCTTAAGGCGGTTAGCCTACGAGCAGTACTTC
few TRBJ2-5 TRBD2 TRBV5-1 CASQAGTFRQETQYF TGCGCCAGTCAAGCGGGAACCTTTCGCCAAGAGACCCAGTACTTC
many TRBJ2-3 - TRBV28 CASSVFEIGMTDTQYF TGTGCCAGCAGTGTATTCGAAATTGGGATGACAGATACGCAGTATTTT
- TRBJ2-1 - TRBV3-1 CASSQELSLYNEQFF TGTGCCAGCAGCCAAGAATTATCACTTTACAATGAGCAGTTCTTC
- TRBJ2-3 TRBD2 TRBV12-3/TRBV12-4 CASSLELAGGPTDTQYF TGTGCCAGCAGTTTGGAGCTAGCGGGAGGGCCGACAGATACGCAGTATTTT
many TRBJ2-7 - TRBV29-1 CSVDVGLNTYEQYF TGCAGCGTTGACGTGGGACTCAATACCTACGAGCAGTACTTC
few TRBJ2-3 - TRBV9 CASSVEGDTQYF TGTGCCAGCAGCGTAGAGGGTGATACGCAGTATTTT
- TRBJ2-1 - TRBV2 CASSEGTLSYNEQFF TGTGCCAGCAGTGAGGGGACACTTTCCTACAATGAGCAGTTCTTC
many TRBJ2-3 TRBD2 TRBV5-1 CASSGSGRSTDTQYF TGCGCCAGCAGCGGAAGCGGGAGAAGCACAGATACGCAGTATTTT
- TRBJ2-2 TRBD2 TRBV7-9 CASSFPGLVDTGELFF TGTGCCAGCAGCTTCCCCGGACTAGTCGACACCGGGGAGCTGTTTTTT
- TRBJ2-2 TRBD1 TRBV27 CASGEPGQGFTGELFF TGTGCCAGCGGGGAACCGGGACAGGGGTTCACCGGGGAGCTGTTTTTT
- TRBJ2-1 - TRBV4-1 CASSQDLVTTYNEQFF TGCGCCAGCAGCCAAGATTTGGTTACGACCTACAATGAGCAGTTCTTC
- TRBJ2-3 TRBD2 TRBV29-1 CSVTGGRGMRADTQYF TGCAGCGTAACGGGAGGGCGGGGCATGAGGGCAGATACGCAGTATTTT
- TRBJ2-1 - TRBV20-1 CSARSGASSYNEQFF TGCAGTGCGAGGAGTGGAGCAAGCTCCTACAATGAGCAGTTCTTC
- TRBJ2-3 - TRBV5-1 CASSLGTLDGTDTQYF TGCGCCAGCAGCTTGGGGACTTTGGACGGCACAGATACGCAGTATTTT